Presented here are 8 T cell receptor beta chains from one specimen sequenced in a study of CD8 T cells in Susac syndrome. Reverse transcription used about 0.45 to 1 ug RNA and random hexamers. In TCRdb, the immunoSEQ multiplex PCR reads were re-called with MiXCR into one record per CDR3 protein. This repertoire shows about 440,000 distinct CDR3 sequences, 85% found once; its top ten account for roughly 0.1%. Sequencing used CD8+ T cells from PBMCs. The source is a human donor with multiple sclerosis.

The chain joins TRBV28 to TRBJ1-2; D may be TRBD1 (5 bases). The V and J ends lost 2 bases and 4 bases respectively, with 11 bases between them. CDR1 is MDHEN, CDR2 SYDVKM, per germline. The CDR3 has 14 residues. The CDR3, as DNA: TGTGCCAGCAGTTTAGGGCCCAGGGCCTATGGCTACACCTTC. As protein: CASSLGPRAYGYTF.

The rearrangement links TRBV13 to TRBJ2-5; 10 positions match TRBD2. CDR3 length: 15 residues. CDR1 and CDR2 (germline): PRHDT, FYEKMQ (reference sequence). With 3 bases clipped from V and 4 bases from J, the junction kept 5 bases outside the gene matches. Here the CDR3 DNA reads TGTGCCAGCAGCTTGGGACTAGCGTTCGGAGAGACCCAGTACTTC. Protein product: CASSLGLAFGETQYF.

The chain couples TRBV4-1 to TRBJ2-7; D might be TRBD1 or TRBD2, each matching 5 bases. The CDR3 sequence is 15 residues long. V lost 1 base to trimming and J lost 2 bases, with 12 bases between them. CDR1 MGHRA and CDR2 YSYEKL come from the germline V gene. CDR3 protein: CASSQVGESAYEQYF. The CDR3, as DNA: TGCGCCAGCAGCCAAGTAGGGGAGAGCGCCTACGAGCAGTACTTC.

This chain connects TRBV28 to TRBJ2-7; D remains ambiguous. CDR3 length equals 13 residues. Trimming removed 3 bases from V and 2 bases from J, with 8 bases in between. Germline lookup yields CDR1 MDHEN and CDR2 SYDVKM. CDR3 DNA sequence: TGTGCCAGCAGTTTCGAGGCCGCCTACGAGCAGTACTTC. Protein product: CASSFEAAYEQYF.

This rearrangement joins TRBV28 to TRBJ2-7; D possibly corresponds to TRBD1 (5 bases). Germline V gene data show CDR1 as MDHEN and CDR2 as SYDVKM. V was shortened by 4 bases and J by 0 bases, with 19 bases between the two germline ends. The CDR3 length is 17 residues. The CDR3 sequence: CASSSLGATLASYEQYF. In DNA form, the CDR3 reads TGTGCCAGCAGTTCGTTAGGGGCGACGCTTGCCTCCTACGAGCAGTACTTC.

This clonotype was recorded once. The chain is built from TRBV10-3 and TRBJ2-1; 7 nucleotides align to TRBD2. The germline V gene has CDR1 ENHRY and CDR2 SYGVKD. Unmatched junction bases numbered 7, after V lost 6 bases and J lost 2 bases. The CDR3 contains 15 residues. CDR3 loop: CAIRRRRGTYNEQFF. The CDR3, as DNA: TGTGCCATCAGGCGGCGGCGGGGGACCTACAATGAGCAGTTCTTC.

This clonotype was seen only a few times. V usage is TRBV29-1 and J usage is TRBJ2-3; D might be TRBD2 (5 bases). Trimming shortened V by 7 bases and J by 2 bases, and 16 bases separated the two germline ends. The CDR3 extends over 14 amino acids. CDR1 is SQVTM, CDR2 ANQGSEA, per germline. The CDR3 DNA reads TGCAGCGCCATAAGCGGAGGAGACACAGATACGCAGTATTTT. It codes for CSAISGGDTDTQYF.

The chain combines TRBV7-9 with TRBJ1-1, with unresolved D. Germline CDR1 SEHNR, CDR2 FQNEAQ (reference sequence). The germline V and J ends were trimmed by 5 bases and 6 bases, with 13 bases remaining between them. CDR3 length: 13 residues. This CDR3 reads CASSHVTLAEAFF. In nucleotides, the CDR3 is TGTGCCAGCAGCCATGTCACCTTGGCTGAAGCTTTCTTT.